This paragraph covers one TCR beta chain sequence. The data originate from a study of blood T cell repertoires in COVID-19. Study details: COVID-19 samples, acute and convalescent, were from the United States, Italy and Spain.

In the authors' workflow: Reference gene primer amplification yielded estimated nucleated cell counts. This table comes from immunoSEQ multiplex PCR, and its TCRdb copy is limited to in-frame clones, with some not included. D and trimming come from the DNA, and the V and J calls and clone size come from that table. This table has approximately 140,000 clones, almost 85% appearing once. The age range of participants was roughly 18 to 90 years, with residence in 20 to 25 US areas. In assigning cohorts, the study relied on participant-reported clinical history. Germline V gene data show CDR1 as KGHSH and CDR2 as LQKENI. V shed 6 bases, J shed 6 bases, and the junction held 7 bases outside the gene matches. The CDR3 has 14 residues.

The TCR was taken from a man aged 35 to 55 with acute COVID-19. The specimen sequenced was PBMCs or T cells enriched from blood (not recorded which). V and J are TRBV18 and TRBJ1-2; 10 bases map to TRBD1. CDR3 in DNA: TGTGCCAGCTCGCGGGACAGGGGAAGGGATGGCTACACCTTC. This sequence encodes CASSRDRGRDGYTF.